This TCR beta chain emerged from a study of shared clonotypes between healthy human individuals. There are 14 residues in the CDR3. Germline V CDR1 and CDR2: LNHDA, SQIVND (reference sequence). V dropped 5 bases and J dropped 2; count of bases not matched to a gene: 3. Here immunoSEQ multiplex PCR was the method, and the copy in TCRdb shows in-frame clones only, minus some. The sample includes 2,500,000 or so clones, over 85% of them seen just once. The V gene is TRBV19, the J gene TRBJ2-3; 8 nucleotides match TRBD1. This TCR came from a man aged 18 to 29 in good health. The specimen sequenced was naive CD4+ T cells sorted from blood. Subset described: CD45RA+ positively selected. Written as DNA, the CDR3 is TGTGCCAGTAGTGAACAGGGGGTCACAGATACGCAGTATTTT. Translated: CASSEQGVTDTQYF.